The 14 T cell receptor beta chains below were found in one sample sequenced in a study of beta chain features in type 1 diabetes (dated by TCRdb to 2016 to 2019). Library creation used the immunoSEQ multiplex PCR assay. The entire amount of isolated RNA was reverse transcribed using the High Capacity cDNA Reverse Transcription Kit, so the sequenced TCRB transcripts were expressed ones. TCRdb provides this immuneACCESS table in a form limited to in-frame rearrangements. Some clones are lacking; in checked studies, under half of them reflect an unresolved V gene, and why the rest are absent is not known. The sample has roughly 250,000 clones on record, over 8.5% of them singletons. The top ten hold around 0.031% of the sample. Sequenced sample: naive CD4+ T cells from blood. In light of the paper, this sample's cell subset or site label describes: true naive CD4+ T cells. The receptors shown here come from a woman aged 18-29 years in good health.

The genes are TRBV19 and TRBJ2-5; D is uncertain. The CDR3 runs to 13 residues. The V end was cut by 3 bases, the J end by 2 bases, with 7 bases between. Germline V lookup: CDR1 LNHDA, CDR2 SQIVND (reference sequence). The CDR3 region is CASSMNRQETQYF. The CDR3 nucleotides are TGTGCCAGTAGTATGAACAGACAAGAGACCCAGTACTTC.

This chain's CDR3 is CASSLGDRDNSPLHF. The DNA of the CDR3 is TGCGCCAGCAGCTTGGGGGACAGGGACAATTCACCCCTCCACTTT. The V and J genes are TRBV5-1 and TRBJ1-6; TRBD1 agrees at 9 bases. V gave up 0 bases and J gave up 7 bases; unmatched junction bases: 2. The CDR3 totals 15 residues. In germline, CDR1 is SGHRS, CDR2 YFSETQ.

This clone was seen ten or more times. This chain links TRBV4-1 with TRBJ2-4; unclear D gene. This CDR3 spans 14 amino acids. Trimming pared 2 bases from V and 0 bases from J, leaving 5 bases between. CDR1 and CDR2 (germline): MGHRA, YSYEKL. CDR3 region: CASSQPLAKNIQYF. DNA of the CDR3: TGCGCCAGCAGCCAACCTTTAGCCAAAAACATTCAGTACTTC.

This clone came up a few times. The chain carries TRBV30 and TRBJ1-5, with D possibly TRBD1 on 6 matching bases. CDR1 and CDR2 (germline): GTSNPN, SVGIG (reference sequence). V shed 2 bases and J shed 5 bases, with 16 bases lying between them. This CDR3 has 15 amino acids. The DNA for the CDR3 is TGTGCCTGGAGTACTAGGGCCAGGGGCTATCAGCCCCAGCATTTT. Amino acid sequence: CAWSTRARGYQPQHF.

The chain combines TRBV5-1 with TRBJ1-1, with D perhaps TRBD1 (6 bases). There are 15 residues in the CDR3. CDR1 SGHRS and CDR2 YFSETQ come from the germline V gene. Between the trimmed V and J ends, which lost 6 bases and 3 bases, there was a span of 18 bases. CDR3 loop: CASTPRGGKDTEAFF. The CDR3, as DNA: TGCGCCAGCACCCCACGAGGGGGTAAGGACACTGAAGCTTTCTTT.

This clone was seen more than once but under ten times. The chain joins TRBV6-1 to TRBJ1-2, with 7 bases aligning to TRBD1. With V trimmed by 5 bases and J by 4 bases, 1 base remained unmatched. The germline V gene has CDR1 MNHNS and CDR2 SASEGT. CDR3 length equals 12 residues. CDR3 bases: TGTGCCAGCAGTCGGGACAGCTATGGCTACACCTTC. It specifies CASSRDSYGYTF.

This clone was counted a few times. CDR3 amino acids: CAWSTGRGNKNEQFF. CDR3 DNA: TGTGCCTGGAGTACAGGCAGGGGGAATAAAAATGAGCAGTTCTTC. The gene calls are TRBV30 and TRBJ2-1, with TRBD1 matching over 7 bases. The CDR3 spans 15 residues. Trimming took 2 bases from V and 7 from J; bases not matched to a gene: 11. CDR1 is GTSNPN and CDR2 is SVGIG in the germline V gene (reference sequence).

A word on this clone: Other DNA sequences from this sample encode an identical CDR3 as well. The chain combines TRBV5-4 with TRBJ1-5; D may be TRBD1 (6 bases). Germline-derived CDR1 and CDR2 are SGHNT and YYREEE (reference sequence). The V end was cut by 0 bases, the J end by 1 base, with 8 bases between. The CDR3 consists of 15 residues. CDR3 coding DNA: TGTGCCAGCAGCTTGGGCGGGGGCAGCAATCAGCCCCAGCATTTT. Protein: CASSLGGGSNQPQHF.

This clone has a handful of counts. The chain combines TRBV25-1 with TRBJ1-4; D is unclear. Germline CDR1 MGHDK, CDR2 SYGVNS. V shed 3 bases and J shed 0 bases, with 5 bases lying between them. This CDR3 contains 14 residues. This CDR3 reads CASSDGATNEKLFF. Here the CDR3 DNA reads TGTGCCAGCAGTGATGGAGCAACTAATGAAAAACTGTTTTTT.

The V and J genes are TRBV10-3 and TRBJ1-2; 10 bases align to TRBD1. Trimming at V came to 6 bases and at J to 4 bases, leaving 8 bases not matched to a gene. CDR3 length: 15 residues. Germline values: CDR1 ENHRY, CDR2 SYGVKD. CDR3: CAISGTGDRSYGYTF. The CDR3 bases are TGTGCCATCAGCGGGACAGGGGACAGGAGCTATGGCTACACCTTC.

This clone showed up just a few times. CDR3 nucleotides: TGTGCCACCAGCAGAGATCTTTATACACGCGGGGAGCTGTTTTTT. Residues: CATSRDLYTRGELFF. V is TRBV15 and J is TRBJ2-2; D not certain. The V gene lost 0 bases and the J gene lost 7 bases, with 12 bases spanning the gap. Germline CDR1 reads LNHNV; CDR2 reads YYDKDF (reference sequence). The CDR3 contains 15 residues.

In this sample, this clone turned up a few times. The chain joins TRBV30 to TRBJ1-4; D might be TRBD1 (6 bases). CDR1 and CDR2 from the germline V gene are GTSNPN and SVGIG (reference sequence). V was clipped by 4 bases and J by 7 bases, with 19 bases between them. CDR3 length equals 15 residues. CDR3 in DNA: TGTGCCTGGACAAGAAGACAGGATTGGGGTGAAAAACTGTTTTTT. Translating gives CAWTRRQDWGEKLFF. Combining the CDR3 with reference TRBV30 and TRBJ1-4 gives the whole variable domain SQTIHQWPATLVQPVGSPLSLECTVEGTSNPNLYWYRQAAGRGLQLLFYSVGIGQISSEVPQNLSASRPQDRQFILSSKKLLLSDSGFYLCAWTRRQDWGEKLFFGSGTQLSVL.

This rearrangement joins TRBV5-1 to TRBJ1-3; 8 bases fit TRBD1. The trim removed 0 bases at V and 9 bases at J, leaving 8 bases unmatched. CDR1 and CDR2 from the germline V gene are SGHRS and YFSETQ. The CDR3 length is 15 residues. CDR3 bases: TGCGCCAGCAGCTTGGCCGGACAGGGTTTGGCCACCATATATTTT. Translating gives CASSLAGQGLATIYF.

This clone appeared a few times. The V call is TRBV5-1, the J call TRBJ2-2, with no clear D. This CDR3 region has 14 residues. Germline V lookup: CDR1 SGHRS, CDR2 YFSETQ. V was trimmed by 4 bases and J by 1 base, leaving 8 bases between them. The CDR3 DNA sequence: TGCGCCAGCAGCCCCCCAGGGAACACCGGGGAGCTGTTTTTT. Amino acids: CASSPPGNTGELFF.